The 21 T cell receptor beta chains listed next were all sequenced from one sample in a study of identifying expanded T cells in peripheral blood. Sequencing was performed with immunoSEQ multiplex PCR; in TCRdb, only in-frame clones are kept and a portion is missing. The sample contains over 90,000 clones, 88% of which appear only once. The sample taken for sequencing was blood. The source of these receptors is a person aged 18-70 years in good health.

The table lists this clone with a few counts. This same CDR3 is encoded by further DNA sequences in the sample. CDR3 loop: CASSEAAATNEKLFF. The CDR3 DNA follows: TGTGCCAGCAGCGAAGCAGCAGCAACTAATGAAAAACTGTTTTTT. The chain couples TRBV9 to TRBJ1-4, with D unresolved. V was cut by 3 bases and J by 0 bases, with 9 bases left in between. The CDR3 runs to 15 residues. The germline V gene has CDR1 SGDLS and CDR2 YYNGEE.

V is TRBV27 and J is TRBJ1-2; D may be TRBD1 (5 bases). The CDR3 is 13 residues long. V was shortened by 6 bases and J by 4 bases, with 12 bases between the two germline ends. The germline CDR1 and CDR2 sequences are MNHEY and SMNVEV (reference sequence). CDR3 sequence reads: CASSREGTYGYTF. The CDR3 coding sequence is TGTGCCAGCAGCCGAGAGGGGACCTATGGCTACACCTTC.

V usage is TRBV25-1 and J usage is TRBJ2-1; 12 nucleotides agree with TRBD2. The germline V gene has CDR1 MGHDK and CDR2 SYGVNS. The CDR3 runs to 14 residues. The junction had 3 bases not matched to a gene; V was cut back by 5 bases and J by 7 bases. The CDR3 loop is CASSLAGGRNEQFF. The CDR3 DNA is TGTGCCAGCAGTCTAGCGGGGGGGCGGAATGAGCAGTTCTTC. Using reference TRBV25-1 and TRBJ2-1 for the parts outside the CDR3, the full variable domain is EADIYQTPRYLVIGTGKKITLECSQTMGHDKMYWYQQDPGMELHLIHYSYGVNSTEKGDLSSESTVSRIRTEHFPLTLESARPSHTSQYLCASSLAGGRNEQFFGPGTRLTVL.

The sample holds one count of this clone. The V and J genes are TRBV19 and TRBJ1-5, with D perhaps matching TRBD1 (5 bases). This CDR3 comprises 13 residues. From germline, CDR1 is LNHDA and CDR2 SQIVND (reference sequence). V lost 7 bases and J lost 1, with 8 bases in between. The CDR3 DNA reads TGTGCCAGTAATAGGGGAAGCAATCAGCCCCAGCATTTT. Translation gives CASNRGSNQPQHF.

The rearrangement links TRBV5-1 to TRBJ2-1; D call uncertain. The CDR3 sequence is 16 residues long. Trimming left V 2 bases short and J 4 bases short, with 16 bases between. Germline V gene sequence: CDR1 SGHRS, CDR2 YFSETQ. CDR3: CASSFTPVPSYNEQFF. The CDR3 DNA reads as TGCGCCAGCAGCTTTACTCCCGTTCCCTCTTACAATGAGCAGTTCTTC.

The chain is built from TRBV5-1 and TRBJ2-5, with no clear D. Germline V gene sequence: CDR1 SGHRS, CDR2 YFSETQ. V lost 0 bases, J lost 2 bases, and 5 bases lay in between. This CDR3 is built from 13 residues. CDR3 coding DNA: TGCGCCAGCAGCTTGGGTGTGCAAGAGACCCAGTACTTC. Amino acid sequence: CASSLGVQETQYF.

The rearrangement joins TRBV2 to TRBJ2-7; 8 bases line up with TRBD1. The CDR3 has 15 residues. V was pared by 6 bases and J by 2 bases, with 9 bases of the junction left unmatched. CDR1 SNHLY and CDR2 FYNNEI come from the germline V gene. The DNA of the CDR3 is TGTGCCAGCAGGGGCCGGACAGGGCCGACCTACGAGCAGTACTTC. Encoded protein: CASRGRTGPTYEQYF. Complete variable domain (other parts from reference TRBV2 and TRBJ2-7): EPEVTQTPSHQVTQMGQEVILRCVPISNHLYFYWYRQILGQKVEFLVSFYNNEISEKSEIFDDQFSVERPDGSNFTLKIRSTKLEDSAMYFCASRGRTGPTYEQYFGPGTRLTVT.

V is TRBV7-2 and J is TRBJ2-3, with 8 bases aligning to TRBD2. The CDR3 runs to 17 residues. Germline loops: CDR1 SGHTA, CDR2 FQGNSA. The trim removed 1 base at V and 8 bases at J, leaving 14 bases unmatched. CDR3 DNA sequence: TGTGCCAGCAGCTTAGACAGCGGGGGCTCGCCGCCGGGTACGCAGTATTTT. Its protein product is CASSLDSGGSPPGTQYF.

CDR3 in amino acids: CASSKDNGDF. The CDR3 DNA reads TGTGCCAGCAGCAAAGATAACGGAGATTTT. The chain employs TRBV21-1 and TRBJ1-5. TRBV21-1 is a listed pseudogene. This CDR3 region has 10 residues.

The chain uses TRBV7-9 and TRBJ2-2, with TRBD1 as a possible D gene (6 bases). Germline-derived CDR1 and CDR2 are SEHNR and FQNEAQ (reference sequence). CDR3 length: 14 amino acids. Between the trimmed V and J ends, which lost 10 bases and 1 base, there was a span of 13 bases. CDR3 protein: CATQGWENTGELFF. CDR3 in DNA: TGTGCCACCCAGGGGTGGGAGAACACCGGGGAGCTGTTTTTT.

The chain couples TRBV19 to TRBJ1-2; D possibly corresponds to TRBD1 (5 bases). The germline V and J ends were trimmed by 3 bases and 8 bases, with 7 bases remaining between them. There are 11 residues in the CDR3. Germline assignment: CDR1 LNHDA and CDR2 SQIVND (reference sequence). CDR3 coding DNA: TGTGCCAGTAGTATCGGGGGAGGCTACACCTTC. Protein sequence: CASSIGGGYTF. The whole variable domain, remainder taken from reference TRBV19 and TRBJ1-2, is DGGITQSPKYLFRKEGQNVTLSCEQNLNHDAMYWYRQDPGQGLRLIYYSQIVNDFQKGDIAEGYSVSREKKESFPLTVTSAQKNPTAFYLCASSIGGGYTFGSGTRLTVV.

This chain connects TRBV5-1 to TRBJ2-3, with 9 nucleotides matching TRBD1. The germline V gene encodes CDR1 SGHRS and CDR2 YFSETQ. This CDR3 has 17 amino acids. Trimming removed 2 bases from V and 6 bases from J; junction bases left unmatched: 13. The CDR3 sequence is CASSLGTGRMDLDTQYF. As DNA, the CDR3 is TGCGCCAGCAGCTTAGGGACAGGGAGAATGGACTTGGATACGCAGTATTTT.

The chain carries TRBV28 and TRBJ2-7; 11 bases agree with TRBD2. Germline V gives CDR1 MDHEN, CDR2 SYDVKM. V was pared by 5 bases and J by 4 bases, with 4 bases of the junction left unmatched. CDR3 length: 14 amino acids. The CDR3 DNA follows: TGTGCCAGCAGTCCCGGGACTAGCGGTTACGAGCAGTACTTC. It encodes CASSPGTSGYEQYF. The full variable domain, with the rest looked up from reference TRBV28 and TRBJ2-7, is DVKVTQSSRYLVKRTGEKVFLECVQDMDHENMFWYRQDPGLGLRLIYFSYDVKMKEKGDIPEGYSVSREKKERFSLILESASTNQTSMYLCASSPGTSGYEQYFGPGTRLTVT.

The chain carries TRBV29-1 and TRBJ2-1; TRBD2 agrees at 11 bases. This CDR3 is 14 amino acids long. Germline CDR1 and CDR2: SQVTM and ANQGSEA. The ends lost 5 bases at V and 5 bases at J; junction bases unmatched: 5. CDR3 sequence (DNA): TGCAGCGTTCCCCCTAGCGGGGGGAACAATGAGCAGTTCTTC. Residues: CSVPPSGGNNEQFF.

V gene TRBV27 combines with J gene TRBJ2-1, with 13 bases identical to TRBD2. This CDR3 region has 16 residues. J gave up 7 bases and V 3 bases, and 6 bases lay outside the gene matches. Germline V gene sequence: CDR1 MNHEY, CDR2 SMNVEV (reference sequence). The CDR3 sequence: CASSLSLAGGLNEQFF. CDR3 bases: TGTGCCAGCAGTTTGTCACTAGCGGGAGGGTTGAATGAGCAGTTCTTC.

The chain couples TRBV5-1 to TRBJ2-3, with 7 nucleotides matching TRBD2. This CDR3 comprises 19 residues. V shed 0 bases, J shed 1 base, and the junction held 14 bases outside the gene matches. Germline CDR1 SGHRS, CDR2 YFSETQ. This chain's CDR3 is CASSLGIVAGRGGTDTQYF. CDR3 sequence (DNA): TGCGCCAGCAGCTTGGGAATTGTTGCGGGGAGGGGAGGCACAGATACGCAGTATTTT. The full variable domain, in which reference TRBV5-1 and TRBJ2-3 provide the parts outside the CDR3, is KAGVTQTPRYLIKTRGQQVTLSCSPISGHRSVSWYQQTPGQGLQFLFEYFSETQRNKGNFPGRFSGRQFSNSRSEMNVSTLELGDSALYLCASSLGIVAGRGGTDTQYFGPGTRLTVL.

V and J are TRBV9 and TRBJ2-3; 12 bases fit TRBD2. The germline V gene has CDR1 SGDLS and CDR2 YYNGEE. This CDR3 is built from 18 residues. V lost 0 bases to trimming and J lost 0 bases; unmatched junction nucleotides: 5. The CDR3 nucleotides read TGTGCCAGCAGCGTAGGACTAGCGGGGGCCCTAAGCACAGATACGCAGTATTTT. This gives the protein CASSVGLAGALSTDTQYF.

This chain joins TRBV7-9 and TRBJ2-7, with D perhaps matching TRBD2 (6 bases). The CDR3 spans 14 residues. The V end lost 5 bases, the J end lost 4 bases, and 15 bases lay between the germline ends. Germline V lookup: CDR1 SEHNR, CDR2 FQNEAQ (reference sequence). CDR3 amino acids: CASSPDRRGYEQYF. As DNA, the CDR3 is TGTGCCAGCAGCCCCGACCGGAGGGGTTACGAGCAGTACTTC.

This clone was counted many times. This chain connects TRBV6-1 to TRBJ1-1; the D is unclear. Germline V gene lookup returns CDR1 MNHNS and CDR2 SASEGT. Trimming took off 3 bases at V and 4 bases at J, with 12 bases between the two ends. This CDR3 comprises 14 residues. Here the CDR3 DNA reads TGTGCCAGCAGTGACACCTGGCTCTCCACTGAAGCTTTCTTT. Translated, it gives CASSDTWLSTEAFF.

The chain links TRBV6-6 to TRBJ1-1; 12 positions agree with TRBD1. CDR1 and CDR2 from the germline V gene are MNHNY and SVGAGI (reference sequence). CDR3 length: 16 residues. Trimming took 4 bases from V and 5 from J; bases not matched to a gene: 8. In DNA, the CDR3 is TGTGCCAGCAGTTCCCCGGGACAGGGGGCCGGTACTGAAGCTTTCTTT. It translates to CASSSPGQGAGTEAFF.

The rearrangement joins TRBV19 to TRBJ2-7; 10 bases map to TRBD1. Per germline, CDR1 LNHDA and CDR2 SQIVND (reference sequence). With 9 bases clipped from V and 3 bases from J, the junction kept 20 bases outside the gene matches. This CDR3 spans 18 amino acids. The DNA for the CDR3 is TGTGCCAGCCCCCCATATGAGGACAGGGGGGATTTGCGCTACGAGCAGTACTTC. This gives the protein CASPPYEDRGDLRYEQYF.